The T cell receptor (beta chain) under discussion was sequenced for a study of blood T cell repertoires in COVID-19 (dated by TCRdb to the early 2020s). Study-level background: Collaborator samples came from the United States, Italy and Spain and covered acute and convalescent phases of COVID-19. The repertoires were released in a freely available public database intended as a resource for research on the immune response to SARS-CoV-2. The material from the prospective study consisted of cDNA or gDNA derived from T cells, B-cell-depleted T cells, or PBMCs. Where available, HLA class I and class II types were taken from metadata supplied by the sample provider and were not determined by assay-based typing. Deeply sampled blood TCRbeta repertoires from subjects exposed to, actively infected with, or recovered from COVID-19 were included in the dataset. Nearly every sample came with metadata listing a de-identified subject ID, COVID-19 status, age in years and sex. Samples came from the ongoing ImmuneRACE study (first 160 participants) plus 1,254 subjects from 6 global collaborators.

Points the paper makes about the study in general: Clinical and demographic metadata were provided uncurated, with the amount varying by source and participant.

Measured from the cysteine to the phenylalanine, the CDR3 is 15 residues long. Only CDR3 DNA remains: 45 bases, in frame from the first base. CDR1 is given as SGHRS and CDR2 as YFSETQ, both from the germline V gene. At the junction V is shortened by 4 bases and J by 1 base, with 13 bases in between. Each collaborating institution followed its own protocols to collect whole blood in K2EDTA tubes. For TCRbeta analysis, collaborator samples were shipped as frozen whole blood, as isolated PBMCs, or as DNA extracted from either sample type. The immunoSEQ Assay, a bias-controlled multiplex PCR, was used to amplify TCRbeta CDR3 regions from genomic DNA. On the study's bioinformatics: The number of nucleated cells in each sample was estimated from the amplification of reference gene primers within the assay. Sequence reads were collapsed and filtered to measure the absolute abundance of every unique TCRbeta CDR3 rearrangement. For each sample, productive Simpson clonality was calculated as the square root of Simpson's diversity index across productive rearrangements. TCRdb carries this immuneACCESS record with in-frame sequences only. Its versions omit some clonotypes, under half of them owing to an unresolved V gene in the studies checked, with the rest unexplained. The V and J calls and clone size come from that table; D and trimming were worked out from the DNA. The sample table holds tens of thousands of clones, of which over 80% were seen once. In total, the top ten clones hold about 59% of the sample.

Concerning this clone: The clone's antigen remains unknown. Base qualities are missing; no much larger clone stands one base away.

The chain employs TRBV5-1 and TRBJ2-3; the D gene is perhaps TRBD2, from 6 matching bases. The receptor's source is a man aged 65 to 79 with acute or convalescent COVID-19. The sequenced sample was peripheral blood. The base sequence is TGCGCCAGCAGCCGTGCGCGGGAAGGCACAGATACGCAGTATTTT. It translates as CASSRAREGTDTQYF.